The source of this T cell receptor (beta chain) is a study of cytomegalovirus exposure and HLA in healthy donors (dated by TCRdb to the late 2010s). Background on the whole study: An earlier analysis of several hundred of the donors reported approximately 280 Gb of sequence data and 90 million to 120 million unique TCR beta sequences obtained from about 180 million T cells. The study profiled the T cell repertoires of under 850 subjects by immunosequencing and related them to cytomegalovirus serostatus. To study patterns of TCR occurrence, a later analysis re-analyzed previously published TCR beta repertoires from more than 550 donors and added high-resolution HLA genotyping. About 320 gigabases of sequencing data and approximately 85 million unique TCR sequences were included in an early release covering several hundred HLA-typed donors. High-throughput TCR immunosequencing, statistical association of individual TCRs with disease status, and machine learning were combined to predict cytomegalovirus infection status. The number of typed donors differed by locus: about 620-640 for A, B, C, DRB1 and DQB1; 522 for DQA1; approximately 600 for DPA1; and 400 to 480 for DPB1. Donor age, sex, ethnicity and CMV serostatus were compiled alongside the repertoire data. To decide whether each TCR beta V gene segment behaved as functional or pseudogenic, an earlier analysis of some 600 of the donors relied on high-throughput TCR beta sequencing. Rather than drawing on any new phenotypic data, the later analysis identified candidate immune exposures from TCR beta sequences and the way those sequences occurred across donors. HLA typing included class I and class II loci at four-digit resolution. Besides the first cohort of roughly 640 subjects, a separate validation cohort made up of about 120 different subjects was used. The study aimed to test whether cataloging public T cell receptors could reveal signatures of past pathogen exposure. Of the roughly 430 genotyped donors, approximately 80% fell in the genetic ancestry cluster associated with self-reported Caucasian donors. Because of strong linkage in the cohort, four or five DR-DQ haplotypes were treated as single units for association and clustering. All discovery cohort repertoires had been generated using a single sequencing platform. Genome-wide SNP genotypes for about 55% of the 666 donors were used in a later genetic analysis, which treated that subset as a discovery cohort. Among around 400 genotyped donors of the cohort, an average of around 220,000 unique TCR beta nucleotide sequences was sequenced per donor, of which approximately 18% were non-productive. Beyond this particular receptor, the publication reports: Specific HLA alleles were associated with 15,000 to 20,000 TCR beta sequences at a false discovery rate of 0.05 in a later analysis. Correlated functional status among segregating V segments might be attributable to linkage disequilibrium, but an unknown experimental factor could not be ruled out. According to a later analysis, most CMV-associated TCR beta chains appeared to be HLA-restricted, and the HLA associations seemed to be driven largely by CMV exposure. In this cohort, only TCR beta chains were sequenced, and detectable features were limited by the absence of alpha or paired-chain data. A cluster of highly shared sequence variants was judged likely to represent a technical artifact of the sequencing pipeline. When HLA alleles, especially DR and DQ, strongly co-occurred, attributing TCR associations to individual alleles was difficult. A total of roughly 160 TCR beta chains were listed by the study as associated with cytomegalovirus. In both the original and validation cohorts, the classifier was reported to diagnose cytomegalovirus status with high specificity and sensitivity. Some IMGT-functional V segments, including TRBV6-2 and TRBV6-3, could not be distinguished by the 87-base-pair reads and were therefore excluded. According to a later analysis, TCR association rates differed among HLA loci, with DRB1 alleles showing the most associated TCRs and HLA-C alleles showing the fewest. Sequencing depth was assumed to be roughly uniform across donors in the presence/absence analyses, though that assumption may not hold. Over 15 rarely observed V segments, including chromosome 9 orphons, were excluded from the earlier analysis of some 590 of the donors because counts were too low. An earlier analysis of approximately 530 of the donors showed that most TCR beta V segments appeared in productive rearrangements either about 87% or about 30% of the time, which broadly matched IMGT annotations. The authors suggested that the approach could potentially be generalized to other disease states and immunological phenotypes. A further reported finding was that TCR beta sequences accurately predicted the HLA-A and HLA-B alleles for most subjects in the first cohort. In a later genetic analysis, fewer N-insertions in productive TCRs were reported among donors in an Asian-associated ancestry cluster than the roughly 700-donor mean. In vitro tests confirmed that a few of the cytomegalovirus-associated TCR beta chains recognize cytomegalovirus antigens. Immune exposure information for the cohort was limited to CMV serostatus. Most TCR sequences were seen in very few donors, while some public TCRs were found in many individuals. A later analysis reported that several top co-occurrence clusters appeared linked to parvovirus B19, influenza, CMV and Epstein-Barr virus. An association between a missense DCLRE1C variant and V-gene and J-gene trimming of TCR beta chains was found in a later genetic analysis and replicated in an independent cohort. Because some donors lacked HLA typing at each locus, the association tests relied only on the typed subset. In a later analysis, HLA-associated TCR beta chains showed more clonal expansion and lower generation probabilities than non-associated chains that were equally common.

The trim is 6 bases for V and 12 bases for J, with a gap of 20 bases between the germline ends. Measured from the cysteine to the phenylalanine, the CDR3 is 14 residues long. Here the CDR3 DNA is all that survives: 42 bases in frame from base 1. CDR1 and CDR2, looked up from the germline V gene (reference sequence), are MNHNY and SVGAGI. Libraries were constructed by the immunoSEQ multiplex PCR assay. For the multiplex PCR, a mixture combining 60 forward primers for TCR Vbeta segments and 13 reverse primers for TCR Jbeta segments was used. Amplification of the CDR3 region of rearranged TCR beta genes was performed with a multiplex PCR assay on genomic DNA. On the Illumina HiSeq System, the amplified TCR beta libraries were sequenced as 87-base-pair reads. On the study's bioinformatics: A later analysis tallied approximately 87 million unique TCR beta chains across the 666 repertoires, and around 12 million of those chains were shared by two or more donors. Raw reads were error-corrected and collapsed into unique sequences with a nearest-neighbor algorithm that merged closely related sequences to remove PCR and sequencing errors. To assign V, D and J gene segments, CDR3 sequences were aligned to IMGT reference sequences. Each retained sequence needed at least a six-nucleotide match to both a V gene segment and a J gene segment. A rearrangement was called productive if the CDR3 had no stop codons and remained in frame with V and J, and every other rearrangement was called non-productive. Following IMGT convention, CDR3 was defined as the stretch from the second conserved V-encoded cysteine to the conserved J-encoded phenylalanine. In an earlier analysis of roughly 610 of the donors, sequences lacking an unambiguous match to a single V gene segment were excluded. An earlier analysis of 450 to 650 of the donors called V segments functional above 56.7% productive rearrangements and segregating when the between-donor standard deviation exceeded 5%. A statistical classification framework was developed to diagnose cytomegalovirus status using the catalog of TCR beta chain sequences. In a later analysis, V and J genes were assigned by comparing TCR nucleotide sequences against IMGT/GENE-DB human TR gene sequences. The TCRdist pipeline was used in a later analysis to assign CDR3 sequences and most-parsimonious VDJ recombination scenarios. In a later analysis, each TCR beta chain was defined by its CDR3 amino acid sequence together with its V-gene family, and reads without a unique V-gene family were excluded. A later analysis removed 500 to 600 highly shared, low-generation-probability nucleotide sequences to deal with suspected cross-contamination and a sequencing artifact. A later analysis calculated a clonal expansion index for each public chain from normalized within-repertoire ranks of inferred template counts. Generation probabilities in a later analysis came from a VDJ recombination model fitted to out-of-frame rearrangements, and those results were checked against IGoR. In a later analysis, TCR-TCR, TCR-HLA and TCR-CMV co-occurrence was scored with hypergeometric tests, and a repertoire-size bias correction was applied to TCR pairs. A later analysis estimated false discovery rates by permuting HLA or CMV assignments 20 times. In a later analysis, co-occurring TCRs were grouped using DBSCAN, and TCRdist sequence similarity was added for clustering within HLA-allele-positive subsets. Repertoires with fewer than 30,000 or more than 120,000 public chains, plus five repertoires with anomalous nucleotide sharing, were excluded from co-occurrence clustering. TCRdb retrieved this table from immuneACCESS and kept in-frame rearrangements only. Not all clones are present; in checked studies, unresolved V genes account for under half, and no reason is known for the remainder. V, J and clone size are taken as reported in that table, and D and trimming were inferred from the DNA itself. For this sample there are 150,000 to 200,000 clones; over 70% appear just once. The ten biggest clones cover roughly 7% of the sample.

With respect to this clone: There is no known antigen for this receptor. No base qualities exist here, and no much larger clone lies one base off it.

In total, just over 650 healthy bone marrow donors made up the cohort. At the time of sampling, every cohort member was nominally healthy, though immune exposures that went unrecorded were likely present. The donor was CMV seropositive and was included in the group of 250 to 300 seropositive cohort members. A peripheral blood sample was collected from each donor, and TCR beta sequencing was performed on peripheral blood mononuclear cells. The Qiagen DNeasy Blood Extraction Kit was used to extract genomic DNA from the blood cell samples. In this chain, TRBV6-6 is recombined with TRBJ1-4; a weak D assignment points to TRBD1 (5 bases agree). Specimen: PBMCs. The source of this sequence is a male donor in good health and CMV-seropositive. The CDR3 region: CASSRLGGGRELFF. Read as DNA, the sequence is TGTGCCAGCAGCCGACTAGGTGGGGGTAGGGAACTGTTTTTT.